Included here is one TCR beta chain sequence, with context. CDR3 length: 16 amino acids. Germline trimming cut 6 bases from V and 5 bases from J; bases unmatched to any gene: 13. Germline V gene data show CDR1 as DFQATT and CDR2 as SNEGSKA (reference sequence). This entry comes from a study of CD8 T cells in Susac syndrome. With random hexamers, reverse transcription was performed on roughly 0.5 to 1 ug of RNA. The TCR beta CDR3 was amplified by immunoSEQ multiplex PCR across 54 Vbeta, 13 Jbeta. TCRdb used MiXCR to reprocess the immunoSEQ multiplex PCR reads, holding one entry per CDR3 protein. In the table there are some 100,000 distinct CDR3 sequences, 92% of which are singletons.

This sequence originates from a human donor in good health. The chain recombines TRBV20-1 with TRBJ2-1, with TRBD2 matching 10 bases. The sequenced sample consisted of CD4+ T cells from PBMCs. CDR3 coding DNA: TGCAGTGCACCCACCCGTAGCGGGGGGACCCACAATGAGCAGTTCTTC. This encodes CSAPTRSGGTHNEQFF.